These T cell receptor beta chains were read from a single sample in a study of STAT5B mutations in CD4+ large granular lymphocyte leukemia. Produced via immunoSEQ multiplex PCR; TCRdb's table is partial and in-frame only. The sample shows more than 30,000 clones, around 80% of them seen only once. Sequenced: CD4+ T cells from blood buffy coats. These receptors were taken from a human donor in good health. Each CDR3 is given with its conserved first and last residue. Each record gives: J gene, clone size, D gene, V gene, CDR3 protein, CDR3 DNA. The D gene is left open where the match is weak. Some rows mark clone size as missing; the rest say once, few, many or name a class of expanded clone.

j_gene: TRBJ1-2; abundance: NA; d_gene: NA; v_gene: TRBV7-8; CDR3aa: CASSSYAGGQNYGYTF; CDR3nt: TGTGCCAGCAGCTCCTATGCCGGAGGACAGAACTATGGCTACACCTTC
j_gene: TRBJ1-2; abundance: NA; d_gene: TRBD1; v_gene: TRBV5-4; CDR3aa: CASSPSDRANYGYTF; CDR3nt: TGTGCCAGCAGCCCTTCGGACAGGGCTAACTATGGCTACACCTTC
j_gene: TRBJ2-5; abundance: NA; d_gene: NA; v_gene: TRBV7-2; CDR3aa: CASSLAGGGETQYF; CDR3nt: TGTGCCAGCAGCTTAGCGGGCGGAGGAGAGACCCAGTACTTC
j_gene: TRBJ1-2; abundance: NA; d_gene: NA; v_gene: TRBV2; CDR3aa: CASSEALNYGYTF; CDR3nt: TGTGCCAGCAGTGAAGCGCTAAACTATGGCTACACCTTC
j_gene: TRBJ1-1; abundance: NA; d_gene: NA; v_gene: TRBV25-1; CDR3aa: CASSEEGTEAFF; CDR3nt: TGTGCCAGCAGTGAGGAGGGGACTGAAGCTTTCTTT
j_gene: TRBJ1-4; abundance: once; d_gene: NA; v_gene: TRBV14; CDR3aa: CASSPFGRSTNEKLFF; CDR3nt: TGTGCCAGCAGCCCCTTCGGGAGAAGTACTAATGAAAAACTGTTTTTT
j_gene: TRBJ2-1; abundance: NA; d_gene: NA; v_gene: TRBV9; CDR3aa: CASSEGGLIKQFF; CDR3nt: TGTGCCAGCAGCGAGGGTGGGCTAATCAAGCAGTTCTTC
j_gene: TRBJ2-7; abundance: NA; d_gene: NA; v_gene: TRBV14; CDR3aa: CASSQGAGRLEQYF; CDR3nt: TGTGCCAGCAGCCAAGGCGCCGGAAGGCTCGAGCAGTACTTC
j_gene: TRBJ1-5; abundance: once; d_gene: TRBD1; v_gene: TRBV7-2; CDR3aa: CASSAQGAGGAYQPQHF; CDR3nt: TGTGCCAGCAGCGCCCAGGGGGCAGGGGGCGCTTATCAGCCCCAGCATTTT
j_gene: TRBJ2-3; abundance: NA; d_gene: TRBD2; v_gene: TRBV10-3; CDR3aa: CAISGSGAGGWTDTQYF; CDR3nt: TGTGCCATCAGCGGTTCGGGTGCGGGAGGTTGGACAGATACGCAGTATTTT
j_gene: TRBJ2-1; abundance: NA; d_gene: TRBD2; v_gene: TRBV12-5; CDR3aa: CASGLGLAGSNEQFF; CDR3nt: TGTGCTAGTGGTTTGGGACTAGCGGGGTCAAATGAGCAGTTCTTC
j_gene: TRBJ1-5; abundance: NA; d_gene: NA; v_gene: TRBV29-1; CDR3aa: CSVVSGNQPQHF; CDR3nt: TGCAGCGTTGTCTCAGGGAACCAGCCCCAGCATTTT
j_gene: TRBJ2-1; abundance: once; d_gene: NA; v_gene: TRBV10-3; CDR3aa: CAIRDLEGHNEQFF; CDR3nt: TGTGCCATCAGGGACTTGGAGGGGCACAATGAGCAGTTCTTC
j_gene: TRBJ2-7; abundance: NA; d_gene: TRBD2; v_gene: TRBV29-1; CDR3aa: CSVLALAGSEQYF; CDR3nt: TGCAGCGTCCTGGCGCTAGCGGGAAGCGAGCAGTACTTC
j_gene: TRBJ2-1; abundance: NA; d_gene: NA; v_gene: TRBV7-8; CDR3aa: CASSLRETSYNEQFF; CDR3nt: TGTGCCAGCAGCTTGCGGGAAACCTCCTACAATGAGCAGTTCTTC
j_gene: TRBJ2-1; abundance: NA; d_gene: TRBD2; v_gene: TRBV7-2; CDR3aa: CASSLGRGGYNEQFF; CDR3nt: TGTGCCAGCAGCTTAGGGCGGGGGGGGTACAATGAGCAGTTCTTC
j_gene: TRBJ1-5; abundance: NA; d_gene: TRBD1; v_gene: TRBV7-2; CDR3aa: CASSLHRGHSNQPQHF; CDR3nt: TGTGCCAGCAGCTTACACAGGGGTCATAGCAATCAGCCCCAGCATTTT
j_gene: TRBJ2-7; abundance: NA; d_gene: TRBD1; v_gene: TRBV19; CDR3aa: CASSILPGQSTYEQYF; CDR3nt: TGTGCCAGTAGTATCCTTCCGGGACAGTCAACCTACGAGCAGTACTTC
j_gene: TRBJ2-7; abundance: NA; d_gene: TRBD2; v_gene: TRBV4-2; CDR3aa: CASSQSTSGAYEQYF; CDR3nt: TGTGCCAGCAGCCAATCGACTAGCGGGGCCTACGAGCAGTACTTC
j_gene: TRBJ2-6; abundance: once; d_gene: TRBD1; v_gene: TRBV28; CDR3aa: CASSPTGRSGANVLTF; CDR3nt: TGTGCCAGCAGTCCGACAGGGAGATCCGGGGCCAACGTCCTGACTTTC
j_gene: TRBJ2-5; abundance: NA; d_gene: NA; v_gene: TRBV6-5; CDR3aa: CASSPKETQYF; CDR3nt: TGTGCCAGCAGTCCTAAGGAGACCCAGTACTTC
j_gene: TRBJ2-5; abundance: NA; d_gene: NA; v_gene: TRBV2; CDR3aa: CASSVDGGETQYF; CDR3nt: TGTGCCAGCAGTGTGGACGGGGGAGAGACCCAGTACTTC